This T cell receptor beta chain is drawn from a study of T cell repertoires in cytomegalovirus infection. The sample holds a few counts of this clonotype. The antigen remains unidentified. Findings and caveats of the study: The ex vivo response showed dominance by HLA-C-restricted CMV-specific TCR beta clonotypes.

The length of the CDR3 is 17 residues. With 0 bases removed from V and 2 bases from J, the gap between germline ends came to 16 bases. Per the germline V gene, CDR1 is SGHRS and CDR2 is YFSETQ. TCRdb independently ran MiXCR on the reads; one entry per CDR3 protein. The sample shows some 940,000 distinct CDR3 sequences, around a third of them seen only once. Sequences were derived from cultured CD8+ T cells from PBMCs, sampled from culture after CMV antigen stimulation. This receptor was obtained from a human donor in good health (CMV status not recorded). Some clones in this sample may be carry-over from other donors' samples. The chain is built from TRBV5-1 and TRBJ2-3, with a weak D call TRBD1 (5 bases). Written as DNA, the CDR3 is TGCGCCAGCAGCTTGGCCGACACAGGAAGAACCACAGATACGCAGTATTTT. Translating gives CASSLADTGRTTDTQYF. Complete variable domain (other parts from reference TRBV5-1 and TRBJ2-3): KAGVTQTPRYLIKTRGQQVTLSCSPISGHRSVSWYQQTPGQGLQFLFEYFSETQRNKGNFPGRFSGRQFSNSRSEMNVSTLELGDSALYLCASSLADTGRTTDTQYFGPGTRLTVL.